This entry features one T cell receptor beta chain sequence. The record originates from a study of blood T cell repertoires in COVID-19. Study-wide background: Spain, Italy and the United States supplied samples that represented acute and convalescent COVID-19. Sources were T cells, B-cell-depleted T cells, or PBMCs; the material itself was cDNA or gDNA.

Authors' processing steps: Reference gene primer amplification gave estimated nucleated cell counts. Sequencing was performed with immunoSEQ multiplex PCR; in TCRdb, only in-frame clones are kept and a portion is missing. V, J and clone size were drawn from that table, and D and trimming were deduced from the DNA. The sample contains hundreds of thousands of clones, approximately 80% of which appear only once. The source is a man older than 75 with acute or convalescent COVID-19. The specimen was peripheral blood.

The CDR3 DNA sequence: TGTGCCAGCAGTTCAGAACAGGGGGCGCTTGGTCAGCCCCAGCATTTT. It yields the protein CASSSEQGALGQPQHF. The chain combines TRBV6-6 with TRBJ1-5; 9 positions match TRBD1. Germline V CDR1 and CDR2: MNHNY, SVGAGI (reference sequence). J gave up 6 bases and V 4 bases, and 10 bases lay outside the gene matches. This CDR3 has 16 residues.